This T cell receptor (beta chain) was sequenced in a study of control samples from healthy donors and cancer patients. Data came from immunoSEQ multiplex PCR; TCRdb stores just in-frame clones and leaves some out. The sample holds 100,000 to 150,000 clones, about 91% seen once. The germline V gene has CDR1 GTSNPN and CDR2 SVGIG (reference sequence). Trimming left V 5 bases short and J 5 bases short, with 12 bases between. The CDR3 is 12 amino acids. Sequencing was done on a sample of blood. This clonotype was sampled from a man aged 18 to 29 in good health. The gene calls are TRBV30 and TRBJ2-5; perhaps D is TRBD1 or TRBD2 (5 bases each). CDR3 in DNA: TGTGCCTGGGGCCCGGGGCAGGAGACCCAGTACTTC. It codes for CAWGPGQETQYF.